The present TCR beta chain was sequenced within a study of neurological immune-mediated disorders. V gave up 2 bases and J gave up 3 bases, with 8 bases separating them. The CDR3 has 13 residues. The germline gives CDR1 SGHKS, CDR2 YYEKEE (reference sequence). One entry per CDR3 protein results from TCRdb running MiXCR on the 5' RACE reads. Altogether 60,000 to 85,000 distinct CDR3 sequences are present, approximately 5% being singletons, with the ten largest covering about 2.4%. The receptor was isolated from a woman aged 25-40 years with multiple sclerosis. The chain combines TRBV5-5 with TRBJ2-5; TRBD1 might be the D (6 bases). Sequencing was carried out using PBMCs. CDR3 residues: CASSFTGKETQYF. CDR3 in DNA: TGTGCCAGCAGCTTCACAGGGAAAGAGACCCAGTACTTC.